What follows are 18 T cell receptor beta chains derived from one specimen sequenced in a study of blood T cell repertoires in COVID-19. Here immunoSEQ multiplex PCR was the method, and the copy in TCRdb shows in-frame clones only, minus some. The table has 250,000 to 350,000 clones, about four fifths seen once. Sequencing input: peripheral blood. These receptors were taken from an older person with COVID-19, enrolled during active disease.

The rearrangement uses TRBV5-1 and TRBJ2-3; the match to TRBD2 covers 12 bases. The CDR3 totals 15 residues. V trimming: 6 bases; J trimming: 2 bases; junction bases outside the gene matches: 4. Germline-derived CDR1 and CDR2 are SGHRS and YFSETQ. In DNA form, the CDR3 reads TGCGCCAGCACGGGACTAGCGGGTTCCACAGATACGCAGTATTTT. Residues: CASTGLAGSTDTQYF. Full variable domain (remainder filled in from reference TRBV5-1 and TRBJ2-3): KAGVTQTPRYLIKTRGQQVTLSCSPISGHRSVSWYQQTPGQGLQFLFEYFSETQRNKGNFPGRFSGRQFSNSRSEMNVSTLELGDSALYLCASTGLAGSTDTQYFGPGTRLTVL.

This clone was found once. V gene TRBV19 combines with J gene TRBJ1-5; D might be TRBD1 (5 bases). Germline lookup yields CDR1 LNHDA and CDR2 SQIVND (reference sequence). V was shortened by 6 bases and J by 1 base, with 10 bases between the two germline ends. This CDR3 contains 14 residues. The CDR3 spells CASSPGGSNQPQHF. The CDR3 DNA follows: TGTGCCAGTAGCCCTGGGGGGAGCAATCAGCCCCAGCATTTT.

The V gene is TRBV20-1, the J gene TRBJ1-2; D is ambiguous. CDR1 DFQATT and CDR2 SNEGSKA come from the germline V gene (reference sequence). V was pared by 3 bases and J by 1 base, with 6 bases between. The CDR3 length is 12 residues. This CDR3 reads CSASSHNYGYTF. The CDR3 DNA follows: TGCAGTGCTAGTAGCCATAACTATGGCTACACCTTC.

The chain recombines TRBV5-1 with TRBJ2-7, with D maybe TRBD1 (6 bases). V was shortened by 7 bases and J by 0 bases, with 11 bases between the two germline ends. The V gene's germline CDR1 is SGHRS and CDR2 YFSETQ. There are 13 residues in the CDR3. CDR3 in DNA: TGCGCCAGCTCTAGACAGGACTCCTACGAGCAGTACTTC. As protein: CASSRQDSYEQYF.

The sample holds one count of this clone. Here the CDR3 DNA reads TGCGCCAGCAGCTGGGGACAGGGGTGGGATGAAAAACTGTTTTTT. This encodes CASSWGQGWDEKLFF. V and J are TRBV5-1 and TRBJ1-4, with 10 bases lining up with TRBD1. CDR3 size: 15 residues. V shed 3 bases and J 6 bases; nucleotides not matched to a gene: 5. Germline loops: CDR1 SGHRS, CDR2 YFSETQ.

The chain links TRBV7-3 to TRBJ2-5; D possibly corresponds to TRBD2 (5 bases). This CDR3 is 15 amino acids long. Trimming removed 1 base from V and 1 base from J, with 10 bases in between. Germline V gene data show CDR1 as SGHTA and CDR2 as FQGTGA. The CDR3 loop reads CASSLNGLAQETQYF. The CDR3 DNA sequence: TGTGCCAGCAGCTTAAACGGGCTAGCCCAAGAGACCCAGTACTTC.

The chain uses TRBV15 and TRBJ1-6; TRBD1 might be the D (5 bases). Germline values: CDR1 LNHNV, CDR2 YYDKDF (reference sequence). The CDR3 covers 14 residues. V lost 4 bases and J lost 6, with 10 bases in between. The CDR3 nucleotides read TGTGCCACCAGCACCGACAGTACTAATTCACCCCTCCACTTT. It yields the protein CATSTDSTNSPLHF.

CDR3 coding DNA: TGTGCCAGCAGCCAAGCTGCCCCAGGGGATAGCAATCAGCCCCAGCATTTT. This sequence encodes CASSQAAPGDSNQPQHF. This chain connects TRBV3-1 (or the pseudogene TRBV3-2) to TRBJ1-5, with D possibly being TRBD1 (6 bases). The germline CDR1 and CDR2 sequences are LGHDT and YNNKEL (reference sequence). This CDR3 has 17 residues. The V gene lost 1 base and the J gene lost 0 bases, with 13 bases spanning the gap.

V is TRBV7-9 and J is TRBJ2-3; 8 bases are a match to TRBD1. Looked up from germline, CDR1 is SEHNR and CDR2 is FQNEAQ (reference sequence). The length of the CDR3 is 15 residues. The junction had 3 bases not matched to a gene; V was cut back by 4 bases and J by 0 bases. CDR3 region: CASSSRQGSTDTQYF. For the CDR3, the DNA is TGTGCCAGCAGCTCCAGACAGGGGAGCACAGATACGCAGTATTTT.

This clone was observed a single time. The chain carries TRBV19 and TRBJ1-1; possibly TRBD1 for D (5 bases). CDR1 LNHDA and CDR2 SQIVND come from the germline V gene (reference sequence). The CDR3 runs 13 residues. V dropped 4 bases and J dropped 6 bases, with 12 bases sitting between them. The CDR3 DNA reads TGTGCCAGTAGTACCGCGGGGGGAGCTGAAGCTTTCTTT. This encodes CASSTAGGAEAFF.

In its sample, this clone was seen once. V usage is TRBV6-2 or TRBV6-3 and J usage is TRBJ2-5; 12 positions agree with TRBD1. CDR1 is MNHEY, CDR2 SVGEGT, per germline. Losses at the gene ends were 5 bases for V and 6 bases for J; bases not matched to a gene: 10. The CDR3 runs to 16 residues. The DNA of the CDR3 is TGTGCCAGCAGTGACACCGGGACAGGGGGCTCAAAGACCCAGTACTTC. Amino acid sequence: CASSDTGTGGSKTQYF.

The rearrangement links TRBV5-4 to TRBJ1-1; D perhaps matches TRBD1 (6 bases). CDR3 length equals 13 residues. Per the germline V gene, CDR1 is SGHNT and CDR2 is YYREEE (reference sequence). V was clipped by 4 bases and J by 5 bases, with 12 bases between them. DNA of the CDR3: TGTGCCAGCAGCCGAGGACAGTCAACTGAAGCTTTCTTT. Translation: CASSRGQSTEAFF.

This clone has only a few counts. The chain joins TRBV11-2 to TRBJ1-4; perhaps TRBD1 as D (6 bases). Per the germline V gene, CDR1 is SGHAT and CDR2 is FQNNGV. This CDR3 comprises 18 residues. Between the trimmed V and J ends, which lost 5 bases and 7 bases, there was a span of 26 bases. The CDR3 reads CASSTRNKRQVRSEKLFF. The CDR3 DNA sequence: TGTGCCAGCAGCACACGAAACAAAAGACAGGTCCGAAGTGAAAAACTGTTTTTT.

The V and J genes are TRBV4-3 and TRBJ2-2; D perhaps matches TRBD2 (6 bases). V was shortened by 1 base and J by 1 base, with 10 bases between the two germline ends. Germline V gene sequence: CDR1 LGHNA, CDR2 YSLEER. The CDR3 spans 16 residues. CDR3 protein: CASSQVRGWNTGELFF. DNA for the CDR3: TGCGCCAGCAGCCAAGTGCGGGGTTGGAACACCGGGGAGCTGTTTTTT.

The chain couples TRBV24-1 to TRBJ2-3, with a weak D call TRBD2 (6 bases). The CDR3 has 15 amino acids. Germline values: CDR1 KGHDR, CDR2 SFDVKD. V lost 1 base and J 4 bases, leaving 11 bases between the germline ends. The CDR3 DNA is TGTGCCACCAGTGATTTCACAAGGGAGGCAGATACGCAGTATTTT. Amino acid sequence: CATSDFTREADTQYF.

This chain links TRBV3-1 (or the pseudogene TRBV3-2) with TRBJ1-1; TRBD1 aligns across 7 bases. The CDR3 is 16 amino acids. Germline CDR1 LGHDT, CDR2 YNNKEL (reference sequence). J was trimmed by 1 base and V by 3 bases; bases with no gene match: 8. Here the CDR3 reads CASSQMRTGRNTEAFF. The CDR3 DNA is TGTGCCAGCAGCCAGATGAGGACAGGAAGGAACACTGAAGCTTTCTTT.

The chain recombines TRBV2 with TRBJ1-4, with D possibly being TRBD1 (5 bases). The CDR3 totals 16 residues. V lost 1 base to trimming and J lost 0 bases, with 9 bases between them. Per germline, CDR1 SNHLY and CDR2 FYNNEI. The CDR3 DNA sequence: TGTGCCAGCAGTGAAGAGGGGCCTACAACTAATGAAAAACTGTTTTTT. Amino acids: CASSEEGPTTNEKLFF. The full variable domain, completed using reference TRBV2 and TRBJ1-4, is EPEVTQTPSHQVTQMGQEVILRCVPISNHLYFYWYRQILGQKVEFLVSFYNNEISEKSEIFDDQFSVERPDGSNFTLKIRSTKLEDSAMYFCASSEEGPTTNEKLFFGSGTQLSVL.

This chain uses TRBV6-1 with TRBJ2-3; D ambiguous. The CDR3 is made up of 13 amino acids. Germline assignment: CDR1 MNHNS and CDR2 SASEGT. Deletions cut 3 bases from V and 6 bases from J, with 10 bases between. The CDR3 loop is CASSEIRADTQYF. The CDR3 DNA is TGTGCCAGCAGTGAGATCCGCGCCGATACGCAGTATTTT.